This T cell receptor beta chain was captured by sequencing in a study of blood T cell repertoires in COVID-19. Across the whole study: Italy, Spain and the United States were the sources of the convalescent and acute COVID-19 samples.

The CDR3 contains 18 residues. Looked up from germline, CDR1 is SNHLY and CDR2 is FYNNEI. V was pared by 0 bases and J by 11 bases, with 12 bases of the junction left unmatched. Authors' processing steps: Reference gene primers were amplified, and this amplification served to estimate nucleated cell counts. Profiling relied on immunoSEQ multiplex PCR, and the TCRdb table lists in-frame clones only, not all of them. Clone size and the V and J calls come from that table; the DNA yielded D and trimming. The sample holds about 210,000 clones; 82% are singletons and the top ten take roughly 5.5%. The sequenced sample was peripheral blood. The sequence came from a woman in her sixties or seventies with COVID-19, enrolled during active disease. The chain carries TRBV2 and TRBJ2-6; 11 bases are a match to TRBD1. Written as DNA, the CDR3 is TGTGCCAGCAGTGAAGCCCCTCCTTGGACAGGGGGCCCCTACGTCCTGACTTTC. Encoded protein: CASSEAPPWTGGPYVLTF.